Below, 23 T cell receptor beta chains from the same sample are listed, as sequenced in a study of T cells in localized non-small cell lung cancer. Repertoires were generated with immunoSEQ multiplex PCR, while TCRdb's copy carries only in-frame clones and drops some. The sample yields about 70,000 clones, 70% to 85% seen once. The sample was peripheral blood, taken before any cancer treatment. These TCRs come from a female donor older than 55 with stage I lung adenocarcinoma.

This clone occurred a few times. The chain employs TRBV6-1 and TRBJ1-2; D gene uncertain. V was pared by 1 base and J by 0 bases, with 6 bases between. This CDR3 contains 14 residues. Per the germline V gene, CDR1 is MNHNS and CDR2 is SASEGT. CDR3: CASSEGQSNYGYTF. The CDR3, as DNA: TGTGCCAGCAGTGAAGGGCAGTCTAACTATGGCTACACCTTC.

V gene TRBV4-2 combines with J gene TRBJ2-2, with D unclear. Looked up from germline, CDR1 is LGHNA and CDR2 is YNFKEQ. This CDR3 region has 13 residues. V lost 1 base to trimming and J lost 5 bases, with 5 bases between them. The CDR3 loop is CASSQVETGELFF. CDR3 in DNA: TGTGCCAGCAGCCAAGTGGAGACCGGGGAGCTGTTTTTT.

The CDR3 DNA is TGTGCCAGCAGCTCGGGACTAGCGCCCGATACGCAGTATTTT. The encoded protein is CASSSGLAPDTQYF. The J gene is TRBJ2-3, the V gene TRBV7-3, with 10 bases that match TRBD2. Germline CDR1 SGHTA, CDR2 FQGTGA. The CDR3 extends over 14 amino acids. V gave up 4 bases and J gave up 6 bases; unmatched junction bases: 4.

For the CDR3, the DNA is TGCGCCAGCAGCTTGGGGGGGACTAGCGGAGAGACCCAGTACTTC. Encoded protein: CASSLGGTSGETQYF. J is TRBJ2-5 and V is TRBV5-1; TRBD2 matches 11 bases. V trimming: 0 bases; J trimming: 4 bases; junction bases outside the gene matches: 2. The CDR3 covers 15 residues. Germline-derived CDR1 and CDR2 are SGHRS and YFSETQ.

This chain links TRBV5-1 with TRBJ2-1; D gene ambiguous. CDR3 length: 14 residues. Germline CDR1 and CDR2: SGHRS and YFSETQ. V was trimmed by 0 bases and J by 2 bases, leaving 6 bases between them. CDR3 residues: CASSLAATYNEQFF. CDR3 sequence (DNA): TGCGCCAGCAGCTTGGCCGCTACCTACAATGAGCAGTTCTTC.

The count of this clone is one. The rearrangement uses TRBV19 and TRBJ1-2, with D maybe TRBD1 (6 bases). The CDR3 has 14 amino acids. Trimming cost V 2 bases and J 4 bases, with 11 bases left between them. Germline V gives CDR1 LNHDA, CDR2 SQIVND (reference sequence). CDR3 in amino acids: CASSIPGVSYGYTF. CDR3 bases: TGTGCCAGTAGTATACCAGGGGTCTCCTATGGCTACACCTTC.

The chain links TRBV6-5 to TRBJ2-7; either TRBD1 or TRBD2 may fit D (5 bases each). CDR1 and CDR2 from the germline V gene are MNHEY and SVGAGI. V was trimmed by 9 bases and J by 1 base, leaving 7 bases between them. This CDR3 has 11 amino acids. This CDR3 is CARRGSYEQYF. The DNA for the CDR3 is TGTGCCAGGAGGGGATCCTACGAGCAGTACTTC.

The chain combines TRBV7-9 with TRBJ1-2, with D possibly TRBD1 on 5 matching bases. CDR1 and CDR2 from the germline V gene are SEHNR and FQNEAQ (reference sequence). The CDR3 has 14 residues. Between the trimmed V and J ends, which lost 3 bases and 8 bases, there was a span of 16 bases. The CDR3 loop reads CASSLGGGLEGYTF. The DNA of the CDR3 is TGTGCCAGCAGCTTGGGCGGGGGACTCGAAGGCTACACCTTC.

The rearrangement joins TRBV29-1 to TRBJ1-2; 10 nucleotides line up with TRBD1. CDR1 SQVTM and CDR2 ANQGSEA come from the germline V gene. The V gene end was trimmed by 5 bases and the J gene end by 1 base; junction bases not matched to a gene: 4. This CDR3 spans 14 amino acids. CDR3 sequence (DNA): TGCAGCGTTTCTGACAGGGGGCTTAACTATGGCTACACCTTC. This sequence encodes CSVSDRGLNYGYTF.

The V call is TRBV16, the J call TRBJ2-1; D is unclear. The CDR3 totals 16 residues. Germline V gives CDR1 KGHSY, CDR2 FQNENV. Trimming shortened V by 1 base and J by 4 bases, and 14 bases separated the two germline ends. The CDR3 spells CASSQYEALEYNEQFF. In DNA form, the CDR3 reads TGTGCCAGCAGCCAATACGAAGCGCTTGAGTACAATGAGCAGTTCTTC.

The chain combines TRBV7-9 with TRBJ2-1; 13 bases match TRBD2. The CDR3 has 19 residues. J lost 2 bases, V lost 4 bases, and 11 bases had no gene match. Germline V lookup: CDR1 SEHNR, CDR2 FQNEAQ (reference sequence). CDR3 in DNA: TGTGCCAGCAGCTGGCTGTCCGGGACTAGCGGGATCCCCTACAATGAGCAGTTCTTC. Translating it yields CASSWLSGTSGIPYNEQFF.

The chain uses TRBV7-8 and TRBJ1-2; D possibly corresponds to TRBD1 (5 bases). Deletions cut 2 bases from V and 5 bases from J, with 12 bases between. Germline CDR1 reads SGHVS; CDR2 reads FQNEAQ. This CDR3 contains 14 residues. This CDR3 is CASSLSAGGYGYTF. The CDR3 DNA follows: TGTGCCAGCAGCTTAAGTGCCGGGGGATATGGCTACACCTTC. Variable domain in full (rest from reference TRBV7-8 and TRBJ1-2): GAGVSQSPRYKVAKRGQDVALRCDPISGHVSLFWYQQALGQGPEFLTYFQNEAQLDKSGLPSDRFFAERPEGSVSTLKIQRTQQEDSAVYLCASSLSAGGYGYTFGSGTRLTVV.

The chain recombines TRBV28 with TRBJ2-3; D gene unclear. Germline assignment: CDR1 MDHEN and CDR2 SYDVKM. V lost 5 bases, J lost 4 bases, and 13 bases lay in between. The length of the CDR3 is 14 residues. Here the CDR3 DNA reads TGTGCCAGCAGTCCCCCGGCGCTGGCAGATACGCAGTATTTT. Protein product: CASSPPALADTQYF.

This chain links TRBV5-1 with TRBJ2-1; tentative D call: TRBD1 (5 bases). This CDR3 is built from 14 residues. With 0 bases removed from V and 5 bases from J, the gap between germline ends came to 9 bases. Germline V gene sequence: CDR1 SGHRS, CDR2 YFSETQ. This CDR3 is CASSLGQPNNEQFF. For the CDR3, the DNA is TGCGCCAGCAGCTTGGGACAGCCCAACAATGAGCAGTTCTTC.

V gene TRBV4-3 combines with J gene TRBJ2-5, with unresolved D. Trimming left V 0 bases short and J 5 bases short, with 10 bases between. The CDR3 spans 14 residues. CDR1 LGHNA and CDR2 YSLEER come from the germline V gene. CDR3 in amino acids: CASSQDTSRETQYF. The CDR3 nucleotides are TGCGCCAGCAGCCAAGACACAAGCAGGGAGACCCAGTACTTC.

A single count supports this clone. The CDR3 region has the DNA TGTGCCAGCAGCGCACAGGGGGAGGGGGGCTACACCTTC. This encodes CASSAQGEGGYTF. The chain links TRBV2 to TRBJ1-2, with TRBD1 matching over 8 bases. Germline trimming cut 6 bases from V and 8 bases from J; bases unmatched to any gene: 8. In germline, CDR1 is SNHLY, CDR2 FYNNEI. This CDR3 is built from 13 residues.

The rearrangement uses TRBV2 and TRBJ2-2; D is possibly TRBD1 (5 bases). This CDR3 comprises 14 residues. The V gene lost 8 bases and the J gene lost 2 bases, with 12 bases spanning the gap. CDR1 SNHLY and CDR2 FYNNEI come from the germline V gene. The CDR3 DNA reads TGTGCCAGCGCAAGGGGCGAAAACACCGGGGAGCTGTTTTTT. This sequence encodes CASARGENTGELFF.

The chain employs TRBV18 and TRBJ1-3; the D is unclear. The V and J ends lost 3 bases and 2 bases respectively, with 5 bases between them. The CDR3 length is 13 residues. Germline V gives CDR1 KGHSH, CDR2 LQKENI. CDR3 coding DNA: TGTGCCAGCTCACCGGGCCCTGGAAACACCATATATTTT. Encoded protein: CASSPGPGNTIYF.

This clone was counted a few times. The DNA for the CDR3 is TGTGCCAGCAGCCCATTAGCGGGAGGGGCAGATACGCAGTATTTT. This gives the protein CASSPLAGGADTQYF. The J gene is TRBJ2-3, the V gene TRBV5-4, with 11 bases that match TRBD2. V shed 4 bases, J shed 4 bases, and the junction held 5 bases outside the gene matches. This CDR3 is 15 amino acids long. Per germline, CDR1 SGHNT and CDR2 YYREEE (reference sequence). The whole variable domain, remainder taken from reference TRBV5-4 and TRBJ2-3, is ETGVTQSPTHLIKTRGQQVTLRCSSQSGHNTVSWYQQALGQGPQFIFQYYREEENGRGNFPPRFSGLQFPNYSSELNVNALELDDSALYLCASSPLAGGADTQYFGPGTRLTVL.

About this clone: At one of its ends the junction is not consistent with the germline gene, which may arise from a read error. The chain is built from TRBV5-1 and TRBJ2-7; 8 nucleotides align to TRBD2. The CDR3 is 15 residues long. Germline CDR1 and CDR2: SGHRS and YFSETQ. The CDR3 loop reads CTSSLLGLDSYEQYF. The CDR3 DNA reads TGCACCAGCAGCTTGTTGGGACTAGACTCCTACGAGCAGTACTTC. The variable domain in full, completed from reference TRBV5-1 and TRBJ2-7, reads KAGVTQTPRYLIKTRGQQVTLSCSPISGHRSVSWYQQTPGQGLQFLFEYFSETQRNKGNFPGRFSGRQFSNSRSEMNVSTLELGDSALYLCTSSLLGLDSYEQYFGPGTRLTVT.

The gene calls are TRBV7-3 and TRBJ2-1; D may be TRBD2 (7 bases). The ends were cut back, 7 bases at V and 9 bases at J, with 19 bases in the middle. CDR1 is SGHTA, CDR2 FQGTGA, per germline. The CDR3 is 14 amino acids. CDR3 protein: CASTAGAPFGEQFF. Here the CDR3 DNA reads TGTGCCAGCACGGCGGGGGCCCCCTTTGGTGAGCAGTTCTTC.

This clone was seen once. The V gene is TRBV19, the J gene TRBJ2-5; possibly TRBD1 or TRBD2 for D (5 bases each). With 10 bases removed from V and 1 base from J, the gap between germline ends came to 13 bases. This CDR3 has 13 residues. Germline loops: CDR1 LNHDA, CDR2 SQIVND (reference sequence). The CDR3 reads CATGMGVQETQYF. The CDR3 DNA follows: TGTGCCACCGGGATGGGGGTCCAAGAGACCCAGTACTTC.

V usage is TRBV5-8 and J usage is TRBJ2-7; 10 bases fit TRBD2. The J segment lost 2 bases and the V segment lost 0 bases, leaving 5 bases of the junction unmatched. The CDR3 is 16 amino acids. The germline V gene has CDR1 SGHTS and CDR2 YDEGEE. This CDR3 reads CASSLAGLALTYEQYF. CDR3 bases: TGTGCCAGCAGCTTGGCGGGACTAGCGTTGACCTACGAGCAGTACTTC.